This T cell receptor (beta chain) was recorded in a study of CD8 T cells in Susac syndrome. Study findings and constraints: Only a relatively small number of individuals were included in the TCR sequencing and HLA analysis.

Germline V gene sequence: CDR1 KGHDR, CDR2 SFDVKD. CDR3 length: 13 residues. The V and J ends lost 4 bases and 2 bases respectively, with 7 bases between them. RNA amounts of roughly 0.5 to 1 ug underwent reverse transcription with random hexamers. TCRdb reprocessed the immunoSEQ multiplex PCR reads with MiXCR, giving one entry per CDR3 protein. Of approximately 150,000 distinct CDR3 sequences listed, 85% to 95% are singletons. TCR beta from blood CD8+ and CD4+ T cells was sequenced. Included as multiple sclerosis controls were treatment-naive patients who had stable or active relapsing-remitting disease. On this clonotype: Its cognate antigen is unknown.

V gene TRBV24-1 combines with J gene TRBJ2-5; no clear D. The sample taken for sequencing was CD4+ T cells from PBMCs. The receptor's source is a human donor with multiple sclerosis. The CDR3 sequence: CATSDLIQETQYF. CDR3 coding DNA: TGTGCCACCAGTGACCTGATTCAAGAGACCCAGTACTTC.